Here is one T cell receptor (beta chain) with its context. These data are taken from a study of shared clonotypes between healthy human individuals. Generated by immunoSEQ multiplex PCR, the TCRdb table keeps only in-frame clones and is missing some. Of around 500,000 clones in the sample, roughly 80% were seen once. Genomic DNA, for the unsorted samples, came from roughly 94 million PBMCs. The sequencing sample was made of PBMCs. The sequence came from a woman between 35 and 50 years old in good health. Some clones in this sample may be carry-over from other donors' samples.

CDR3 region: CASSLTSATDTQYF. The CDR3 coding sequence is TGTGCCAGCAGCTTAACGTCGGCCACAGATACGCAGTATTTT. V and J are TRBV7-9 and TRBJ2-3; D gene ambiguous. Per germline, CDR1 SEHNR and CDR2 FQNEAQ (reference sequence). The CDR3 totals 14 residues. With 2 bases removed from V and 2 bases from J, the gap between germline ends came to 8 bases.